The clone carrying this TCR beta chain was seen more than once but under ten times. This specimen belongs to a study of shared clonotypes between healthy human individuals. Profiling relied on immunoSEQ multiplex PCR, and the TCRdb table lists in-frame clones only, not all of them. The sample lists about 1.1 million clones, 77% occurring once. The sequence derives from a man between 18 and 35 years old in good health. Some clones in this sample may be carry-over from other donors' samples. Sequenced: memory CD4+ T cells from PBMCs. Subset meaning: CD45RA-negative fraction.

The CDR3 reads CASSPVGAGANVLTF. CDR3 bases: TGTGCCAGCTCACCAGTAGGGGCTGGGGCCAACGTCCTGACTTTC. The V call is TRBV18, the J call TRBJ2-6, with a tentative D call TRBD1 (5 bases). Trimming stripped 2 bases from V and 2 bases from J, with 7 bases between. Germline CDR1 KGHSH, CDR2 LQKENI. There are 15 residues in the CDR3. Full variable domain (outside the CDR3, taken from reference TRBV18 and TRBJ2-6): NAGVMQNPRHLVRRRGQEARLRCSPMKGHSHVYWYRQLPEEGLKFMVYLQKENIIDESGMPKERFSAEFPKEGPSILRIQQVVRGDSAAYFCASSPVGAGANVLTFGAGSRLTVL.